A single sample gave rise to the 11 T cell receptor beta chains below, sequenced in a study of shared clonotypes between healthy human individuals. Assay used: immunoSEQ multiplex PCR; TCRdb lists only in-frame clones, some missing. The sample includes roughly 1,000,000 clones, 75% to 80% seen only once; the top ten take roughly 0.65%. Sequencing was carried out using memory CD4+ T cells from PBMCs. Subset specified: CD45RA-negative fraction. The receptors stem from a man aged 18-30 years in good health. Some clones in this sample may be carry-over from other donors' samples.

As to this clone: Other nucleotide sequences in the sample specify the same CDR3. J is TRBJ2-7 and V is TRBV10-3; D gene unclear. V shed 2 bases and J shed 4 bases, with 12 bases lying between them. CDR1 ENHRY and CDR2 SYGVKD come from the germline V gene. The CDR3 consists of 14 residues. The CDR3 DNA sequence: TGTGCCATCAGTGAGGCCGGCCGGTCATACGAGCAGTACTTC. Translated: CAISEAGRSYEQYF.

This clone was picked up one time. The J gene is TRBJ2-1, the V gene TRBV5-1, with 12 bases that match TRBD1. Germline V lookup: CDR1 SGHRS, CDR2 YFSETQ. V was pared by 5 bases and J by 7 bases, with 7 bases of the junction left unmatched. The CDR3 consists of 15 residues. CDR3 in DNA: TGCGCCAGCAGGCCGGGACAGGGGGCCGGAAATGAGCAGTTCTTC. This encodes CASRPGQGAGNEQFF.

The rearrangement joins TRBV27 to TRBJ2-3, with no clear D. This CDR3 contains 16 residues. CDR1 is MNHEY, CDR2 SMNVEV, per germline (reference sequence). V was clipped by 1 base and J by 1 base, with 12 bases between them. The DNA of the CDR3 is TGTGCCAGCAGTTTATATCCGGAGTGGGGCACAGATACGCAGTATTTT. Translating gives CASSLYPEWGTDTQYF.

This chain uses TRBV6-6 with TRBJ1-1; unclear D gene. Trimming pared 2 bases from V and 5 bases from J, leaving 12 bases between. Looked up from germline, CDR1 is MNHNY and CDR2 is SVGAGI (reference sequence). The CDR3 runs to 14 residues. CDR3 in DNA: TGTGCCAGCAGTTACCGGATTGGAGGTACTGAAGCTTTCTTT. Encoded protein: CASSYRIGGTEAFF.

This clone has just one count. J is TRBJ1-5 and V is TRBV7-2; D may be TRBD1 (5 bases). The CDR3 loop spans 16 amino acids. Trimming removed 5 bases at V and 2 bases at J, with 16 bases between. Germline CDR1 reads SGHTA; CDR2 reads FQGNSA. The CDR3: CASSLRGGAGNQPQHF. CDR3 coding DNA: TGTGCCAGCAGCCTTCGAGGAGGGGCGGGCAATCAGCCCCAGCATTTT.

The rearrangement uses TRBV6-9 and TRBJ2-1; the match to TRBD2 covers 9 bases. CDR1 is MNHGY, CDR2 SVAAGI, per germline. The CDR3 loop spans 16 amino acids. V shed 1 base, J shed 7 bases, and the junction held 8 bases outside the gene matches. The CDR3 sequence is CASSYWLAGVCNEQFF. The CDR3 DNA is TGTGCCAGCAGTTATTGGTTAGCGGGAGTTTGTAATGAGCAGTTCTTC.

The chain recombines TRBV6-5 with TRBJ2-7, with TRBD1 as a possible D gene (6 bases). Trimming pared 4 bases from V and 6 bases from J, leaving 13 bases between. This CDR3 contains 13 residues. Looked up from germline, CDR1 is MNHEY and CDR2 is SVGAGI. In DNA form, the CDR3 reads TGTGCCAGCAGTTTAAGGACAGCGCTCGAGCAGTACTTC. This translates into CASSLRTALEQYF.

This chain joins TRBV5-1 and TRBJ1-1; D gene unclear. Germline CDR1 SGHRS, CDR2 YFSETQ. The V end was cut by 1 base, the J end by 3 bases, with 4 bases between. CDR3 size: 12 residues. The CDR3 coding sequence is TGCGCCAGCAGCTTGCCGGACACTGAAGCTTTCTTT. This codes for CASSLPDTEAFF.

The table lists this clone with a few counts. The chain uses TRBV30 and TRBJ1-4, with no clear D. The CDR3 has 13 residues. Deletions cut 4 bases from V and 0 bases from J, with 6 bases between. From germline, CDR1 is GTSNPN and CDR2 SVGIG (reference sequence). The CDR3 region is CAWKFTTNEKLFF. The CDR3 DNA is TGTGCCTGGAAATTTACAACTAATGAAAAACTGTTTTTT.

Concerning this clone: A much bigger clone sits one base away, suggesting this may be a read error. This chain links TRBV28 with TRBJ2-7, with D perhaps TRBD1 or TRBD2 (5 bases each). The CDR3 runs to 14 residues. Germline assignment: CDR1 MDHEN and CDR2 SYDVKM. This CDR3 is CASPNRDRSYEQCF. CDR3 sequence (DNA): TGTGCCAGCCCCAACCGGGACCGGTCCTACGAGCAGTGCTTC.

V is TRBV5-1 and J is TRBJ1-4; the match to TRBD1 covers 7 bases. Germline lookup yields CDR1 SGHRS and CDR2 YFSETQ. V lost 4 bases and J lost 8; bases outside the gene matches: 8. CDR3 length equals 14 residues. CDR3 loop: CASSVTGVEEKLFF. Here the CDR3 DNA reads TGCGCCAGCAGCGTCACAGGGGTAGAAGAAAAACTGTTTTTT.